This T cell receptor beta chain was retrieved from a study of blood T cells in healthy people across ages. This clonotype was observed a handful of times. The V end was cut by 3 bases, the J end by 4 bases, with 16 bases between. CDR3 length equals 15 residues. Germline assignment: CDR1 SQVTM and CDR2 ANQGSEA. A second roughly 7 to 11 cycle PCR used barcoded and J-beta primers. TCRdb used MiXCR to reprocess the 5' RACE reads, holding one entry per CDR3 protein. The sample contains 1.6 million or so distinct CDR3 sequences, around 36% of which appear only once. V is TRBV29-1 and J is TRBJ2-1; a weak D match, TRBD1 (6 bases). The TCR was taken from a woman aged 30 to 39 in good health. The specimen was blood. The CDR3 region has the DNA TGCAGCGTTGATCGCGGACAGTCATTTTACAATGAGCAGTTCTTC. This translates into CSVDRGQSFYNEQFF.